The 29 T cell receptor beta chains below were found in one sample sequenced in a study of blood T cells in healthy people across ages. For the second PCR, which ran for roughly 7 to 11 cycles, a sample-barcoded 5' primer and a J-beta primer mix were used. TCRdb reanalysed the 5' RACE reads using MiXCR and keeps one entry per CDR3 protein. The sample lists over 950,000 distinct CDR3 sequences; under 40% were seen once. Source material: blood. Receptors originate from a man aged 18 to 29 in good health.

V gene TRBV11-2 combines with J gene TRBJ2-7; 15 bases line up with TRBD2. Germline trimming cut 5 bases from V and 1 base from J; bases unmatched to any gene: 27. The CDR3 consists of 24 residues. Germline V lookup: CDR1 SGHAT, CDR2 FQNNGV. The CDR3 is CASSLPFPGTSGGPMTLLSYEQYF. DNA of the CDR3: TGTGCCAGCAGCCTACCTTTTCCCGGGACTAGCGGGGGGCCCATGACCCTGTTATCCTACGAGCAGTACTTC.

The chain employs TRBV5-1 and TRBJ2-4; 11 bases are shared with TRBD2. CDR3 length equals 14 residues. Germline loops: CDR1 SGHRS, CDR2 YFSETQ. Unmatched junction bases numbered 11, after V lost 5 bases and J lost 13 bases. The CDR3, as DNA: TGCGCCAGCAGTATAGCGGGGGGGCCTTACGAACAGTACTTC. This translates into CASSIAGGPYEQYF.

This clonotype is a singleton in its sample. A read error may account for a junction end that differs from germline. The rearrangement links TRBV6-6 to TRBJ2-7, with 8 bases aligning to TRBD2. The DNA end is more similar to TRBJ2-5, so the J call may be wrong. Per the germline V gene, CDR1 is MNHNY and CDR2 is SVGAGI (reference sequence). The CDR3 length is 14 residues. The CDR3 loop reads CPSSSGGDQETQYF. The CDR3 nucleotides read TGTCCCAGCAGCTCGGGGGGGGATCAAGAGACCCAGTACTTC.

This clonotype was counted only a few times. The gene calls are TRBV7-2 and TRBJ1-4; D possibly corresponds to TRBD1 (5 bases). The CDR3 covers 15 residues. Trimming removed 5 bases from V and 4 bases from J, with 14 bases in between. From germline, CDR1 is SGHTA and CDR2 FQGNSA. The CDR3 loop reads CASSEDKAFNEKLFF. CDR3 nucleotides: TGTGCCAGCAGCGAGGACAAGGCCTTTAATGAAAAACTGTTTTTT.

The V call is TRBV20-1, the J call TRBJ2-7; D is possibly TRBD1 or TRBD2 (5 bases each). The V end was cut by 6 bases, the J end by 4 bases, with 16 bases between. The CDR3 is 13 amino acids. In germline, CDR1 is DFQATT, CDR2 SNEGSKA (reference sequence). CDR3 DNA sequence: TGCAGTGCAAACCGGGACGGGAAATACGAGCAGTACTTC. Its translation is CSANRDGKYEQYF.

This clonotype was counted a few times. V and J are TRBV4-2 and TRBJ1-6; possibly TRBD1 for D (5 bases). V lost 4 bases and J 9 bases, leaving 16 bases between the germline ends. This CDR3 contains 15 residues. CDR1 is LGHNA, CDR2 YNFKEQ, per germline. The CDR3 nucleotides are TGTGCCAGCAGCCGCTTCATGACAGATGGTTCACCCCTCCACTTT. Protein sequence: CASSRFMTDGSPLHF.

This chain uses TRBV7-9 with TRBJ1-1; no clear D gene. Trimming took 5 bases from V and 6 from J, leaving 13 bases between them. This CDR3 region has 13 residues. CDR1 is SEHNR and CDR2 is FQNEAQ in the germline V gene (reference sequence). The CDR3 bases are TGTGCCAGCAGCGCACCGGTCTCCGCTGAAGCTTTCTTT. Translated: CASSAPVSAEAFF.

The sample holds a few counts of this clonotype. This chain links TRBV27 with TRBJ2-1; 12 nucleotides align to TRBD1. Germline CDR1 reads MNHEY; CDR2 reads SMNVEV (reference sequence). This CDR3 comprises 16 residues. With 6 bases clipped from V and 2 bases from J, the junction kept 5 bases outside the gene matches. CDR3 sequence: CASRAGTGGPYNEQFF. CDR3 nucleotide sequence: TGTGCCAGCAGAGCCGGGACAGGGGGCCCCTACAATGAGCAGTTCTTC.

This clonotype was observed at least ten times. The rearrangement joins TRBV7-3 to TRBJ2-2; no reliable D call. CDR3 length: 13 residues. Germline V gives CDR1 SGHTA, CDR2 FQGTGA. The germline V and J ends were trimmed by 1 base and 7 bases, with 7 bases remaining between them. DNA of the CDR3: TGTGCCAGCAGCTTAATGCCCTTCGGGGAGCTGTTTTTT. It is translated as CASSLMPFGELFF. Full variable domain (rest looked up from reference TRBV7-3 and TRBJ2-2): GAGVSQTPSNKVTEKGKYVELRCDPISGHTALYWYRQSLGQGPEFLIYFQGTGAADDSGLPNDRFFAVRPEGSVSTLKIQRTERGDSAVYLCASSLMPFGELFFGEGSRLTVL.

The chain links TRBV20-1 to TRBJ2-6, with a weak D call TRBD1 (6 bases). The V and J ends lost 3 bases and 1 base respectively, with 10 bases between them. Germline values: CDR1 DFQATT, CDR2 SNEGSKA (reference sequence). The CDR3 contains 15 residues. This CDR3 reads CSARYRASGANVLTF. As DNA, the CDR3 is TGCAGTGCTAGGTACAGGGCTTCTGGGGCCAACGTCCTGACTTTC.

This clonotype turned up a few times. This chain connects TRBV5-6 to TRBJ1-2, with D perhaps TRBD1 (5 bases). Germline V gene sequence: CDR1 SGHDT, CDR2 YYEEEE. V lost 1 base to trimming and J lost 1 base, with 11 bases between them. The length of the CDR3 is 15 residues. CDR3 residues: CASSLKGRDNYGYTF. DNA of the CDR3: TGTGCCAGCAGCTTGAAGGGACGGGATAACTATGGCTACACCTTC.

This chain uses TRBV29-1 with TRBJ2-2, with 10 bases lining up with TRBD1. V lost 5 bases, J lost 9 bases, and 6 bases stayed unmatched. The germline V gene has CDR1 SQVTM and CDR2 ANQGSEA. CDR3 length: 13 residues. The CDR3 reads CSVSDRGLRELFF. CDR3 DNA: TGCAGCGTTTCTGACAGGGGGCTAAGGGAGCTGTTTTTT.

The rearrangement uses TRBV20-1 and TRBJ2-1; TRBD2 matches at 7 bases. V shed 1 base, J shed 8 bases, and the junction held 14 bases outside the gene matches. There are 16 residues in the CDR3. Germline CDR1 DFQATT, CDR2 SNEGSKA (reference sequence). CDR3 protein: CSARVVGETSMDEQFF. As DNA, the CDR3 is TGCAGTGCTAGAGTGGTTGGGGAGACTAGCATGGATGAGCAGTTCTTC.

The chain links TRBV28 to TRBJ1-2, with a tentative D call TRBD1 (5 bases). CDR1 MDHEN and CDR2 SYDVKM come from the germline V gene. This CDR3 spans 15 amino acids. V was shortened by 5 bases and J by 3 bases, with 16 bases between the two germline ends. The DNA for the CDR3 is TGTGCCAGCAGTCCTCCGGACGGGACCTACTATGGCTACACCTTC. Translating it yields CASSPPDGTYYGYTF.

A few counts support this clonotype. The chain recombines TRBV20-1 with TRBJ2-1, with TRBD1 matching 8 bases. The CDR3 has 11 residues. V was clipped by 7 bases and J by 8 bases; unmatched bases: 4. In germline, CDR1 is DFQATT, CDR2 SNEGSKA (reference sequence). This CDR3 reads CSVTGGYEQFF. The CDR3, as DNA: TGCAGTGTTACAGGGGGGTATGAGCAGTTCTTC.

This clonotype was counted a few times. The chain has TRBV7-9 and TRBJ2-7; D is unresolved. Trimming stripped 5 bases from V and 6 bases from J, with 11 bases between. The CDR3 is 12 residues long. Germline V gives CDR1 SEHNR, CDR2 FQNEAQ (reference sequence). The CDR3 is CASSPLSIEQYF. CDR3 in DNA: TGTGCCAGCAGCCCCCTCTCGATCGAGCAGTACTTC.

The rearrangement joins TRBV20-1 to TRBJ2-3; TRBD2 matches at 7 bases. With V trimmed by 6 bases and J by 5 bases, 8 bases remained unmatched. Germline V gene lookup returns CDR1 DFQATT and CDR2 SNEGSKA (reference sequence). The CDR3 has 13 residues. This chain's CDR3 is CSAPKAGRDTQYF. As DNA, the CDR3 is TGCAGTGCCCCAAAAGCGGGACGAGATACGCAGTATTTT.

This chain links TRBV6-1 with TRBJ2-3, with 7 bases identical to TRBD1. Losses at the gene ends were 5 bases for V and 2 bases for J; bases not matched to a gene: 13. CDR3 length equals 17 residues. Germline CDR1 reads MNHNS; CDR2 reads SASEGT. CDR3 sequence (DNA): TGTGCCAGCAGTCCTTTCCGCCTGACAGGGCTCACAGATACGCAGTATTTT. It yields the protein CASSPFRLTGLTDTQYF.

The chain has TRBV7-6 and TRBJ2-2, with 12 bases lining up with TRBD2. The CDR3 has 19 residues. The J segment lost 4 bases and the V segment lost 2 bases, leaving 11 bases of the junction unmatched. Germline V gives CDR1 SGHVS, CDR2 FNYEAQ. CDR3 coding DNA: TGTGCCAGCAGCTTACCCAGCTTCGGGACTAGCGGGCCCACCGGGGAGCTGTTTTTT. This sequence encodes CASSLPSFGTSGPTGELFF.

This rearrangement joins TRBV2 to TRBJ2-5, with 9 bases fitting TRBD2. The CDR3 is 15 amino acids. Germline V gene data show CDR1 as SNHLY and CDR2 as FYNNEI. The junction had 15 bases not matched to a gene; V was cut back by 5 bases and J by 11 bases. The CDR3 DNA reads TGTGCCAGCAGTCCGGGACTAGCAGCCAGCGATGAGCAGTACTTC. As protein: CASSPGLAASDEQYF.

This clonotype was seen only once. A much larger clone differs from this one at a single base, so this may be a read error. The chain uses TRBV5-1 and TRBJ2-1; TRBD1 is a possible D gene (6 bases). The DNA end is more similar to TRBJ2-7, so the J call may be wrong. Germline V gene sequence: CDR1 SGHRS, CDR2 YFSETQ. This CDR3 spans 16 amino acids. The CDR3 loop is CASNSGDGSSYNEQYF. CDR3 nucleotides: TGCGCCAGCAACTCAGGGGACGGCAGCTCCTACAATGAGCAGTACTTC.

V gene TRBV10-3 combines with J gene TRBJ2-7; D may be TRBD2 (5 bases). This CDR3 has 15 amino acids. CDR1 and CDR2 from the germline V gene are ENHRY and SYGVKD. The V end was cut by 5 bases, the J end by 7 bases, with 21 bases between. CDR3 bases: TGTGCCATCAGTTCAGACCCCACCGGAGGCAATGAGCAGTACTTC. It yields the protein CAISSDPTGGNEQYF.

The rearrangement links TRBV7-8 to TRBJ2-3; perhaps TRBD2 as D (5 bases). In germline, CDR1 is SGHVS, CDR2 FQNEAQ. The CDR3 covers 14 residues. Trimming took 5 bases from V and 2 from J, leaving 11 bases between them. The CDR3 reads CASSTSRDTDTQYF. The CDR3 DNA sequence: TGTGCCAGCAGCACTAGTAGGGACACAGATACGCAGTATTTT.

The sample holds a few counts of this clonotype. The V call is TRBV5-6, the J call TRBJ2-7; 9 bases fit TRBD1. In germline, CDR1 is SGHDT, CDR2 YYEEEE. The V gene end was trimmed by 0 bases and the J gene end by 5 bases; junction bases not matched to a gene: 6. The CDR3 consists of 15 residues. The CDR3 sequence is CASSLAGQGYNEQYF. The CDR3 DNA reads TGTGCCAGCAGCTTGGCCGGACAGGGGTACAACGAGCAGTACTTC.

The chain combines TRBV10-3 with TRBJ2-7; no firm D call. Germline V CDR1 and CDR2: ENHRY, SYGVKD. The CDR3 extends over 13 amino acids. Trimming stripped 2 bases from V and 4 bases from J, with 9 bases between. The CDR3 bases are TGTGCCATCAGTGAGACGGAGCTTTACGAGCAGTACTTC. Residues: CAISETELYEQYF.

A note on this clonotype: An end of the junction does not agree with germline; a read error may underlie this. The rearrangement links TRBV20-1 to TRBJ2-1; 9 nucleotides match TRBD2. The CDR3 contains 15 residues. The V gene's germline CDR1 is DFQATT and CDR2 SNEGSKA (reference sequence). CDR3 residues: CSLAGGTSYYSEQFF. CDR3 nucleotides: TGCAGTTTGGCGGGGGGGACTAGCTACTACAGTGAGCAGTTCTTC.

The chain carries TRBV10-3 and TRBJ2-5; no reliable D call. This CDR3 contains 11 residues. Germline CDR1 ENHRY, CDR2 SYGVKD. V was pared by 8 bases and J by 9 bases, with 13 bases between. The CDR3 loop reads CAIGNTRAQYF. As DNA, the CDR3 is TGTGCCATCGGGAACACAAGGGCCCAGTACTTC.

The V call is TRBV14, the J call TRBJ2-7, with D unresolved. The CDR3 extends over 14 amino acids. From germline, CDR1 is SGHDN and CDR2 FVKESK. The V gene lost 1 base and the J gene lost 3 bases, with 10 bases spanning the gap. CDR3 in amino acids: CASSQGIGRYEQYF. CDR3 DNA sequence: TGTGCCAGCAGCCAAGGGATAGGACGCTACGAGCAGTACTTC.

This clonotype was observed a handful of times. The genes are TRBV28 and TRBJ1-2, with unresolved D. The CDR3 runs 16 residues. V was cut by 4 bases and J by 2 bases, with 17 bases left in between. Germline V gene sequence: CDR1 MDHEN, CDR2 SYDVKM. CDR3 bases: TGTGCCAGCAGTTCTGGACCATCCTCGGGGAACTATGGCTACACCTTC. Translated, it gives CASSSGPSSGNYGYTF.